These 10 T cell receptor beta chains were all obtained from the same sample, sequenced in a study of response to subunit inactivated influenza vaccine. TCRdb processed the RT-PCR reads anew with MiXCR; each CDR3 protein has one entry. The table shows more than 700,000 distinct CDR3 sequences, with 21% occurring only once. Here the sequenced sample was PBMCs from blood, taken more than 4 days after vaccination. The source is a man between 45 and 60 years old who received an inactivated influenza vaccine.

This clonotype came up a few times. The chain carries TRBV2 and TRBJ2-4; 9 nucleotides match TRBD1. The length of the CDR3 is 15 residues. V dropped 1 base and J dropped 4; count of bases not matched to a gene: 2. From germline, CDR1 is SNHLY and CDR2 FYNNEI. The CDR3 nucleotides are TGTGCCAGCAGTGAAGACAGGGGGCCAAAAAACATTCAGTACTTC. Its translation is CASSEDRGPKNIQYF. The variable domain in full, completed from reference TRBV2 and TRBJ2-4, reads EPEVTQTPSHQVTQMGQEVILRCVPISNHLYFYWYRQILGQKVEFLVSFYNNEISEKSEIFDDQFSVERPDGSNFTLKIRSTKLEDSAMYFCASSEDRGPKNIQYFGAGTRLSVL.

The chain employs TRBV5-1 and TRBJ2-5, with D possibly TRBD1 on 5 matching bases. The CDR3 covers 12 residues. Germline V lookup: CDR1 SGHRS, CDR2 YFSETQ. The ends were cut back, 7 bases at V and 2 bases at J, with 9 bases in the middle. The CDR3 loop reads CASRRQQETQYF. In DNA, the CDR3 is TGCGCCAGCCGCCGACAGCAAGAGACCCAGTACTTC.

This rearrangement joins TRBV18 to TRBJ1-4; D possibly corresponds to TRBD1 (5 bases). There are 17 residues in the CDR3. From germline, CDR1 is KGHSH and CDR2 LQKENI. V was pared by 3 bases and J by 10 bases, with 24 bases between. CDR3 sequence reads: CASSPSGTGTWGGKLFF. As DNA, the CDR3 is TGTGCCAGCTCACCCTCTGGAACCGGGACGTGGGGCGGAAAACTGTTTTTT.

The genes are TRBV4-2 and TRBJ1-1, with D unresolved. The CDR3 length is 15 residues. The germline V gene has CDR1 LGHNA and CDR2 YNFKEQ. V was shortened by 0 bases and J by 4 bases, with 12 bases between the two germline ends. In DNA, the CDR3 is TGTGCCAGCAGCCAAGATCGCGAAGCGTTCACTGAAGCTTTCTTT. It is translated as CASSQDREAFTEAFF.

The chain couples TRBV4-3 to TRBJ2-1, with a weak D call TRBD2 (5 bases). Germline CDR1 and CDR2: LGHNA and YSLEER. The V end was cut by 4 bases, the J end by 2 bases, with 15 bases between. CDR3 length: 16 amino acids. The CDR3 region is CASSPSGVVPYNEQFF. The CDR3 nucleotides are TGCGCCAGCAGCCCCTCCGGGGTAGTTCCCTACAATGAGCAGTTCTTC.

The J gene is TRBJ1-1, the V gene TRBV5-1; perhaps TRBD1 as D (6 bases). Germline V gives CDR1 SGHRS, CDR2 YFSETQ. This CDR3 has 18 residues. The V and J ends lost 4 bases and 2 bases respectively, with 24 bases between them. CDR3 coding DNA: TGCGCCAGCAGCCAAACCAGTCCCGGGACACCTGTAAACACTGAAGCTTTCTTT. Protein product: CASSQTSPGTPVNTEAFF.

The chain joins TRBV5-6 to TRBJ1-1; no firm D call. CDR1 SGHDT and CDR2 YYEEEE come from the germline V gene. Trimming shortened V by 4 bases and J by 3 bases, and 10 bases separated the two germline ends. This CDR3 is built from 13 residues. The DNA of the CDR3 is TGTGCCAGCAGCCCTACGGAATACACTGAAGCTTTCTTT. Translation: CASSPTEYTEAFF.

This clonotype was counted between two and nine times. The chain employs TRBV20-1 and TRBJ2-7; maybe TRBD2 (6 bases). Trimming stripped 0 bases from V and 7 bases from J, with 19 bases between. CDR1 is DFQATT, CDR2 SNEGSKA, per germline (reference sequence). The CDR3 consists of 15 residues. This CDR3 is CSARDNTGVLGEQYF. The CDR3 DNA reads as TGCAGTGCTAGAGATAATACGGGAGTCCTAGGGGAGCAGTACTTC.

The V and J genes are TRBV12-3 or TRBV12-4 and TRBJ2-7, with TRBD1 matching over 10 bases. CDR3 length: 15 amino acids. With V trimmed by 7 bases and J by 6 bases, 12 bases remained unmatched. CDR3 in amino acids: CASTQGQGRVFEQYF. CDR3 DNA sequence: TGTGCCAGCACTCAGGGACAGGGGCGAGTTTTCGAGCAGTACTTC.

This clonotype was seen more than once but under ten times. V gene TRBV7-9 combines with J gene TRBJ2-2, with a possible D match to TRBD1 (5 bases). Trimming removed 4 bases at V and 3 bases at J, with 12 bases between. The CDR3 is made up of 15 amino acids. Germline CDR1 SEHNR, CDR2 FQNEAQ (reference sequence). CDR3 in amino acids: CASSSVRRDTGELFF. DNA for the CDR3: TGTGCCAGCAGCTCCGTCCGCAGGGACACCGGGGAGCTGTTTTTT.